The 23 T cell receptor beta chains given below trace back to one sample, sequenced in a study of identical twins. TCRdb itself ran the 5' RACE reads through MiXCR, one entry per CDR3 protein. The sample contains 500,000 to 550,000 distinct CDR3 sequences, approximately 20% of which appear only once. The same sample was also used in a study of yellow fever vaccine responses in identical twins.

The specimen was CD4+ T cells sorted from blood. These receptors were taken from a woman aged 18-29 years in good health.

The rearrangement links TRBV5-1 to TRBJ1-1; D perhaps matches TRBD1 (5 bases). Between the trimmed V and J ends, which lost 1 base and 6 bases, there was a span of 19 bases. This CDR3 spans 16 amino acids. From germline, CDR1 is SGHRS and CDR2 YFSETQ. CDR3 residues: CASSLSRLVEGPEAFF. CDR3 in DNA: TGCGCCAGCAGCTTGTCGAGGTTAGTCGAGGGGCCTGAAGCTTTCTTT.

This clonotype has just a few counts. The rearrangement joins TRBV5-6 to TRBJ2-5, with D unclear. With 1 base removed from V and 2 bases from J, the gap between germline ends came to 18 bases. This CDR3 has 17 amino acids. Germline CDR1 and CDR2: SGHDT and YYEEEE. The CDR3 region is CASSLLSATFQQETQYF. In DNA, the CDR3 is TGTGCCAGCAGCTTGCTTAGTGCGACCTTTCAACAAGAGACCCAGTACTTC.

This clonotype occurred once. This chain joins TRBV10-3 and TRBJ2-7; a possible D gene is TRBD2 (7 bases). The V gene's germline CDR1 is ENHRY and CDR2 SYGVKD. This CDR3 spans 18 amino acids. With 5 bases removed from V and 3 bases from J, the gap between germline ends came to 26 bases. CDR3 sequence reads: CAISSKLSRGGPYYEQYF. DNA of the CDR3: TGTGCCATCAGTTCCAAACTGAGTAGGGGGGGGCCGTACTACGAGCAGTACTTC.

This clonotype was seen repeatedly, ten times or more. J is TRBJ2-3 and V is TRBV15, with 13 positions matching TRBD2. The length of the CDR3 is 17 residues. The germline gives CDR1 LNHNV, CDR2 YYDKDF (reference sequence). J was trimmed by 2 bases and V by 3 bases; bases with no gene match: 5. This chain's CDR3 is CATSSGTSGIYTDTQYF. The CDR3 DNA reads TGTGCCACCAGCAGTGGGACTAGCGGGATCTACACAGATACGCAGTATTTT.

This clonotype was observed a handful of times. The chain is built from TRBV29-1 and TRBJ2-1; D possibly corresponds to TRBD1 (6 bases). This CDR3 is 13 amino acids long. Germline V gene sequence: CDR1 SQVTM, CDR2 ANQGSEA. V was shortened by 6 bases and J by 6 bases, with 15 bases between the two germline ends. In nucleotides, the CDR3 is TGCAGCGTATTGACAGGATGGGTCAATGAGCAGTTCTTC. Translated, it gives CSVLTGWVNEQFF.

This clonotype came up a few times. The chain uses TRBV20-1 and TRBJ2-1; 8 bases are a match to TRBD2. Unmatched junction bases numbered 9, after V lost 0 bases and J lost 5 bases. The CDR3 covers 16 residues. CDR1 is DFQATT, CDR2 SNEGSKA, per germline (reference sequence). CDR3 nucleotides: TGCAGTGCTAGAGACTGGGGTAGCGGGATCAACAATGAGCAGTTCTTC. Its translation: CSARDWGSGINNEQFF.

This clonotype was seen many times. The chain uses TRBV12-3 or TRBV12-4 and TRBJ2-4, with TRBD1 matching 8 bases. J gave up 5 bases and V 5 bases, and 5 bases lay outside the gene matches. The CDR3 totals 14 residues. DNA for the CDR3: TGTGCCAGCAGTCCCGGACAGGGTGAAAACATTCAGTACTTC. It codes for CASSPGQGENIQYF.

The rearrangement links TRBV6-1 to TRBJ2-4; D possibly corresponds to TRBD2 (5 bases). The CDR3 totals 14 residues. Germline V gives CDR1 MNHNS, CDR2 SASEGT. V was clipped by 7 bases and J by 3 bases, with 13 bases between them. The CDR3 region is CASTTRAGKNIQYF. The CDR3 nucleotides read TGTGCCAGCACCACGCGGGCGGGCAAAAACATTCAGTACTTC.

A few counts support this clonotype. V is TRBV5-1 and J is TRBJ2-3, with 9 bases matching TRBD2. V was pared by 4 bases and J by 2 bases, with 5 bases of the junction left unmatched. Germline-derived CDR1 and CDR2 are SGHRS and YFSETQ. The CDR3 has 15 residues. CDR3: CASSRSGSNTDTQYF. CDR3 bases: TGCGCCAGCAGCCGTAGCGGGAGCAACACAGATACGCAGTATTTT.

V is TRBV20-1 and J is TRBJ2-2, with D perhaps matching TRBD2 (5 bases). The CDR3 runs to 14 residues. V was cut by 3 bases and J by 0 bases, with 8 bases left in between. Germline CDR1 DFQATT, CDR2 SNEGSKA (reference sequence). The CDR3 DNA reads as TGCAGTGCTAGTTCCGGGGCGAACACCGGGGAGCTGTTTTTT. Translated, it gives CSASSGANTGELFF.

This clonotype was detected only a few times. This sequence joins TRBV20-1 and TRBJ2-5, with a weak D call TRBD1 (5 bases). V was clipped by 3 bases and J by 1 base, with 12 bases between them. From germline, CDR1 is DFQATT and CDR2 SNEGSKA (reference sequence). The CDR3 has 14 amino acids. The CDR3 DNA follows: TGCAGTGCTAGCATAGACAGTTTCCAAGAGACCCAGTACTTC. Protein: CSASIDSFQETQYF.

The chain recombines TRBV12-3 or TRBV12-4 with TRBJ1-1; D unclear. The V end lost 10 bases, the J end lost 1 base, and 7 bases lay between the germline ends. The CDR3 runs 11 residues. CDR3 DNA sequence: TGTGCCACCGGGAGGAACACTGAAGCTTTCTTT. Protein: CATGRNTEAFF.

This clonotype has more than one count but fewer than ten. V and J are TRBV5-6 and TRBJ2-3; D call uncertain. This CDR3 comprises 16 residues. The germline V gene has CDR1 SGHDT and CDR2 YYEEEE. Trimming pared 0 bases from V and 0 bases from J, leaving 11 bases between. The CDR3 bases are TGTGCCAGCAGCTTGGTACCGACGCCTAGCACAGATACGCAGTATTTT. This sequence encodes CASSLVPTPSTDTQYF.

This chain links TRBV9 with TRBJ2-5, with 7 bases lining up with TRBD1. Germline CDR1 and CDR2: SGDLS and YYNGEE. J lost 5 bases, V lost 3 bases, and 4 bases had no gene match. This CDR3 contains 13 residues. Written as DNA, the CDR3 is TGTGCCAGCAGCGCACAGGGGAGCGAGACCCAGTACTTC. Translated: CASSAQGSETQYF.

The J gene is TRBJ2-3, the V gene TRBV5-1; unclear D gene. This CDR3 has 13 amino acids. The germline gives CDR1 SGHRS, CDR2 YFSETQ. The V and J ends lost 6 bases and 4 bases respectively, with 12 bases between them. The CDR3 DNA follows: TGCGCCAGCAACTCGGACGGATCAGATACGCAGTATTTT. Its translation is CASNSDGSDTQYF.

This clonotype was observed a handful of times. V is TRBV7-9 and J is TRBJ2-5; 11 nucleotides align to TRBD2. Trimming at V came to 4 bases and at J to 1 base, leaving 5 bases not matched to a gene. CDR3 length: 16 residues. In germline, CDR1 is SEHNR, CDR2 FQNEAQ (reference sequence). CDR3 residues: CASSSTTSGVQETQYF. CDR3 nucleotides: TGTGCCAGCAGCTCCACGACTAGCGGGGTCCAAGAGACCCAGTACTTC.

V and J are TRBV20-1 and TRBJ2-3; TRBD2 agrees at 8 bases. The V segment lost 4 bases and the J segment 5 bases; nucleotides outside the gene matches: 14. Germline V gene data show CDR1 as DFQATT and CDR2 as SNEGSKA (reference sequence). This CDR3 contains 16 residues. The CDR3 DNA follows: TGCAGTGCTAAGGTTCTGGCTAGCGGGTGGGAAGATACGCAGTATTTT. Protein sequence: CSAKVLASGWEDTQYF.

There are a few counts of this clonotype. The rearrangement uses TRBV5-1 and TRBJ2-1, with D perhaps matching TRBD2 (6 bases). The CDR3 extends over 14 amino acids. V was pared by 0 bases and J by 8 bases, with 12 bases between. The V gene's germline CDR1 is SGHRS and CDR2 YFSETQ. The chain's CDR3 is CASSLDGTLDEQFF. The CDR3 bases are TGCGCCAGCAGCTTGGATGGGACTTTGGATGAGCAGTTCTTC.

The rearrangement joins TRBV6-5 to TRBJ2-3, with D possibly being TRBD2 (6 bases). CDR3 length: 15 residues. The germline V gene encodes CDR1 MNHEY and CDR2 SVGAGI. V was trimmed by 4 bases and J by 3 bases, leaving 14 bases between them. Here the CDR3 reads CASSLDGGDTDTQYF. For the CDR3, the DNA is TGTGCCAGCAGTTTGGACGGGGGTGATACAGATACGCAGTATTTT.

This clonotype was seen a handful of times. This chain links TRBV12-3 or TRBV12-4 with TRBJ2-1, with 11 bases matching TRBD2. This CDR3 region has 16 residues. With V trimmed by 5 bases and J by 10 bases, 13 bases remained unmatched. The chain's CDR3 is CASSIRLTSGGGEQFF. CDR3 nucleotide sequence: TGTGCCAGCAGTATCCGACTTACTAGCGGGGGCGGGGAGCAGTTCTTC.

There are a few counts of this clonotype. The V call is TRBV4-2, the J call TRBJ2-1, with D unresolved. Germline CDR1 reads LGHNA; CDR2 reads YNFKEQ. The V and J ends lost 0 bases and 7 bases respectively, with 7 bases between them. The CDR3 extends over 13 amino acids. The CDR3 protein is CASSQDPANEQFF. For the CDR3, the DNA is TGTGCCAGCAGCCAAGATCCTGCTAATGAGCAGTTCTTC.

The sample holds a few counts of this clonotype. The chain carries TRBV5-1 and TRBJ2-2; 11 nucleotides align to TRBD2. After removal of 4 bases from V and 6 bases from J, the junction contained 14 bases not matched to a gene. Germline V CDR1 and CDR2: SGHRS, YFSETQ. The length of the CDR3 is 18 residues. This CDR3 is CASSQGGTSGHRSGELFF. The CDR3 DNA follows: TGCGCCAGCAGCCAGGGAGGGACTAGCGGCCATCGGTCCGGGGAGCTGTTTTTT. The variable domain in full, with the rest retrieved from reference TRBV5-1 and TRBJ2-2, is KAGVTQTPRYLIKTRGQQVTLSCSPISGHRSVSWYQQTPGQGLQFLFEYFSETQRNKGNFPGRFSGRQFSNSRSEMNVSTLELGDSALYLCASSQGGTSGHRSGELFFGEGSRLTVL.

This clonotype was recorded a few times. The chain uses TRBV3-1 and TRBJ1-4; no definite D call. Germline CDR1 reads LGHDT; CDR2 reads YNNKEL (reference sequence). Trimming left V 4 bases short and J 5 bases short, with 20 bases between. The CDR3 contains 17 residues. The CDR3 is CASSLNLGRYLNEKLFF. DNA for the CDR3: TGTGCCAGCAGCCTTAACCTCGGACGGTACCTAAATGAAAAACTGTTTTTT.